A selection of T cell receptor beta chains follows, all from one sample in a study of blood T cells in healthy people across ages. TCRdb re-analysed the 5' RACE reads in MiXCR, keeping a single row per CDR3 protein. The repertoire holds hundreds of thousands of distinct CDR3 sequences, with roughly 60% as singletons. Sequenced input: blood. The origin of the receptors is a man between 25 and 39 years old in good health. Both conserved end residues are part of each CDR3. The D gene is left open where the match is weak. The size entry is marked missing in some rows and otherwise reads once, few, many or a size class.

TGTGCCAGCAGTGGCGGGGGTCGCGGCGAGCAGTACTTC	CASSGGGRGEQYF	TRBV6-5	TRBJ2-7	TRBD2	-
TGTGCCAGCAGCCCACCCACAGCCTACAATGAGCAGTTCTTC	CASSPPTAYNEQFF	TRBV5-6	TRBJ2-1	-	once
TGTGCTAGCAGTGCCGGGACAGGGGGCTCCGATACGCAGTATTTT	CASSAGTGGSDTQYF	TRBV7-7	TRBJ2-3	TRBD1	-
TGTGCCAGCAGCTGGGTTGGACTAGCGTCGTACGAGCAGTTCTTC	CASSWVGLASYEQFF	TRBV5-6	TRBJ2-1	TRBD2	-
TGCAGTGTTCGCCCCGGGACTCAAAAAGAAGCTTTCTTT	CSVRPGTQKEAFF	TRBV20-1	TRBJ1-1	-	once
TGTGCCAGCCGGGAAGGGCCCAATCAGCCCCAGCATTTT	CASREGPNQPQHF	TRBV6-5	TRBJ1-5	-	-
TGTGCCAGCAGCCGAGATGACAGGGGTTACACAGATACGCAGTATTTT	CASSRDDRGYTDTQYF	TRBV4-2	TRBJ2-3	TRBD1	-
TGTGCCAGCAGTTCCGGACAGGTCGACAATGAGCAGTTCTTC	CASSSGQVDNEQFF	TRBV6-6	TRBJ2-1	TRBD1	-
TGCAGCGTCCTACGCCCGCTATCCTACGAGCAGTACTTC	CSVLRPLSYEQYF	TRBV29-1	TRBJ2-7	-	-
TGTGCCAGCAGGATCGGCCAGACTGCCTACGAGCAGTACTTC	CASRIGQTAYEQYF	TRBV6-5	TRBJ2-7	-	-
TGTGCCAGCAGCCGCTCACAGGACCCCTACAATGAGCAGTTCTTC	CASSRSQDPYNEQFF	TRBV11-3	TRBJ2-1	-	few
TGTGCCAGCAGATACCAGGGGAGGGACAATCAGCCCCAGCATTTT	CASRYQGRDNQPQHF	TRBV27	TRBJ1-5	-	-
TGTGCCAGCAGCCCGACAGGGGGTAACTATGGCTACACCTTC	CASSPTGGNYGYTF	TRBV7-3	TRBJ1-2	TRBD1	-
TGTGCCAGCAGCGTCGACCGGGACAATGAGCAGTTCTTC	CASSVDRDNEQFF	TRBV7-9	TRBJ2-1	-	few